This T cell receptor beta chain was identified during a study of cytomegalovirus exposure and HLA in healthy donors. Vbeta (60) and Jbeta (13) primers were used in the PCR. As processed by the authors: The count from a later analysis was 79 million or so unique TCR beta chains, some 10 million of them shared. Repertoires were generated with immunoSEQ multiplex PCR, while TCRdb's copy carries only in-frame clones and drops some. The V and J calls and clone size come from that table; D and trimming were worked out from the DNA. The sample contains about 190,000 clones, roughly 79% of which appear only once. Study-wide results and caveats: As was reported, the HLA-A and HLA-B alleles of most subjects were accurately predicted from TCR beta sequences. Later on, an analysis showed TCR association rates differing by HLA locus, with DRB1 the most and HLA-C the fewest.

On this clone: Its antigen is unknown.

The ends lost 0 bases at V and 8 bases at J; junction bases unmatched: 7. The germline gives CDR1 SGHRS, CDR2 YFSETQ. CDR3 size: 15 residues. The sequenced sample consisted of PBMCs. The chain recombines TRBV5-1 with TRBJ2-1; 8 bases match TRBD2. The TCR comes from a woman aged 18-35 years in good health and CMV-seronegative. This chain's CDR3 is CASSLGAGGMDEQFF. CDR3 coding DNA: TGCGCCAGCAGCTTGGGCGCGGGAGGAATGGATGAGCAGTTCTTC.